These T cell receptor beta chains were read from a single sample in a study of brain T cells in children with intractable seizures. Profiling relied on immunoSEQ multiplex PCR, and the TCRdb table lists in-frame clones only, not all of them. Among some 62,000 clones listed, 90% to 96% were seen once. Specimen: peripheral blood, collected at surgery. These receptors came from a boy under two years old with focal cortical dysplasia and intractable seizures. Each CDR3 is given with its conserved first and last residue. The order of the fields is J gene, clone size, D gene, V gene, CDR3 DNA, CDR3 protein. D genes are given only for firm matches. Clone size appears in some rows only: once, few, many, or a class for an expanded clone.

j_gene: TRBJ2-5; abundance: -; d_gene: -; v_gene: TRBV4-2; CDR3nt: TGTGCCAGCAGCCAAGAGGGAGGGCAGGGGGAGACCCAGTACTTC; CDR3aa: CASSQEGGQGETQYF
j_gene: TRBJ1-2; abundance: -; d_gene: TRBD1; v_gene: TRBV19; CDR3nt: TGTGCCAGTAGCCCGATCTCGGGGACAGGGGACTATGGCTACACCTTC; CDR3aa: CASSPISGTGDYGYTF
j_gene: TRBJ2-3; abundance: -; d_gene: -; v_gene: TRBV2; CDR3nt: TGTGCCGGAACCCGAACGGGTACGCAGTATTTT; CDR3aa: CAGTRTGTQYF
j_gene: TRBJ2-7; abundance: -; d_gene: -; v_gene: TRBV7-9; CDR3nt: TGTGCCAGCAGAGCTTATAATTCCGAGCAGTACTTC; CDR3aa: CASRAYNSEQYF
j_gene: TRBJ1-1; abundance: -; d_gene: -; v_gene: TRBV5-4; CDR3nt: TGTGCCAGCAGCCATGACGCAGACACTGAAGCTTTCTTT; CDR3aa: CASSHDADTEAFF
j_gene: TRBJ2-5; abundance: -; d_gene: -; v_gene: TRBV4-2; CDR3nt: TGTGCCAGCAGCCAAGGCTCTGGGACAGAGACCCAGTACTTC; CDR3aa: CASSQGSGTETQYF
j_gene: TRBJ1-2; abundance: -; d_gene: -; v_gene: TRBV27; CDR3nt: TGTGCCAGCAGTTTATTAGGCGGCGAAGGCAGTTATGGCTACACCTTC; CDR3aa: CASSLLGGEGSYGYTF
j_gene: TRBJ1-2; abundance: -; d_gene: -; v_gene: TRBV9; CDR3nt: TGTGCCAGCAGCGTAGGCAGAGGCCCTCAGGAGGTGAACACCTTC; CDR3aa: CASSVGRGPQEVNTF
j_gene: TRBJ2-5; abundance: -; d_gene: -; v_gene: TRBV4-3; CDR3nt: TGCGCCAGCAGCCAAGGGGTTGATTCAGAGACCCAGTACTTC; CDR3aa: CASSQGVDSETQYF
j_gene: TRBJ1-5; abundance: -; d_gene: -; v_gene: TRBV18; CDR3nt: TGTGCCAGCTCACCAGGGGGAGACAATCAGCCCCAGCATTTT; CDR3aa: CASSPGGDNQPQHF
j_gene: TRBJ2-3; abundance: -; d_gene: -; v_gene: TRBV20-1; CDR3nt: TGCAGTGCTAGTCTCGAGCTGGGATTCGGCACAGATACGCAGTATTTT; CDR3aa: CSASLELGFGTDTQYF
j_gene: TRBJ2-7; abundance: once; d_gene: TRBD2; v_gene: TRBV4-1; CDR3nt: TGCGCCAGCAGCCAAGAGGCGGGGACTAGCTTCAACTACGAGCAGTACTTC; CDR3aa: CASSQEAGTSFNYEQYF
j_gene: TRBJ1-1; abundance: -; d_gene: -; v_gene: TRBV7-6; CDR3nt: TGTGCCAGCAGCTTCCATGTGGTGGGGGTCTACAGTGAAGCTTTCTTT; CDR3aa: CASSFHVVGVYSEAFF
j_gene: TRBJ1-2; abundance: few; d_gene: -; v_gene: TRBV10-1; CDR3nt: TGCGCCAGCAGAGACCTCGAGGGGCACCCTAACTATGGCTACACCTTC; CDR3aa: CASRDLEGHPNYGYTF
j_gene: TRBJ2-5; abundance: -; d_gene: -; v_gene: TRBV6-1; CDR3nt: TGTGCCAGCAGTGAAGCCGGACAGAAAGAGACCCAGTACTTC; CDR3aa: CASSEAGQKETQYF
j_gene: TRBJ2-1; abundance: once; d_gene: TRBD2; v_gene: TRBV7-2; CDR3nt: TGTGCCAGCAGCTTCCCTACTAGCGGTCTCAACAATGAGCAGTTCTTC; CDR3aa: CASSFPTSGLNNEQFF
j_gene: TRBJ2-1; abundance: -; d_gene: -; v_gene: TRBV6-5; CDR3nt: TGTGCCAGCAGTTACAGGCTAGTCTCCTACAATGAGCAGTTCTTC; CDR3aa: CASSYRLVSYNEQFF
j_gene: TRBJ1-6; abundance: -; d_gene: TRBD1; v_gene: TRBV7-2; CDR3nt: TGTGCCAGCAGCCCCCCGGGACAGGGTTGGGCACCCCTCCACTTT; CDR3aa: CASSPPGQGWAPLHF
j_gene: TRBJ1-2; abundance: -; d_gene: -; v_gene: TRBV7-9; CDR3nt: TGTGCCAGCAGCTTTCGCACAGGGCCAGAGGATGGCTACACCTTC; CDR3aa: CASSFRTGPEDGYTF
j_gene: TRBJ2-3; abundance: -; d_gene: -; v_gene: TRBV27; CDR3nt: TGTGCCAGCAGTTTCCCCAACCCTCAGGGGACGCAGTATTTT; CDR3aa: CASSFPNPQGTQYF
j_gene: TRBJ2-7; abundance: once; d_gene: -; v_gene: TRBV5-6; CDR3nt: TGTGCCAGCAGCTTGCGGACAGATTACGAGCAGTACTTC; CDR3aa: CASSLRTDYEQYF
j_gene: TRBJ2-2; abundance: -; d_gene: TRBD1; v_gene: TRBV5-5; CDR3nt: TGTGCCAGCAGCTCTTTGATAGGGGGCGAGAACACCGGGGAGCTGTTTTTT; CDR3aa: CASSSLIGGENTGELFF
j_gene: TRBJ2-7; abundance: -; d_gene: -; v_gene: TRBV6-6; CDR3nt: TGTGCCAGCAGTTACTCTTCCTACGAGCAGTACTTC; CDR3aa: CASSYSSYEQYF
j_gene: TRBJ1-1; abundance: -; d_gene: -; v_gene: TRBV29-1; CDR3nt: TGCAGCGTGACACAGGGGAACACTGAAGCTTTCTTT; CDR3aa: CSVTQGNTEAFF
j_gene: TRBJ2-5; abundance: -; d_gene: TRBD2; v_gene: TRBV5-6; CDR3nt: TGTGCCAGCAGCATGACCGGACTAGCGGGAGGATGGCCCCGGGAGACCCAGTACTTC; CDR3aa: CASSMTGLAGGWPRETQYF
j_gene: TRBJ2-7; abundance: -; d_gene: TRBD1; v_gene: TRBV5-1; CDR3nt: TGCGCCAGCAGCTTGGCCACATTTCCGGGACAGGGCTACGAGCAGTACTTC; CDR3aa: CASSLATFPGQGYEQYF
j_gene: TRBJ2-1; abundance: -; d_gene: TRBD2; v_gene: TRBV6-2/TRBV6-3; CDR3nt: TGTGCCAGCAGTTACTCTCGACTAACTAGCGGGGCCGTCTACAATGAGCAGTTCTTC; CDR3aa: CASSYSRLTSGAVYNEQFF
j_gene: TRBJ2-7; abundance: -; d_gene: TRBD1; v_gene: TRBV27; CDR3nt: TGTGCCAGCAGCTCCCTAGGACAGGCCTCCTACGAGCAGTACTTC; CDR3aa: CASSSLGQASYEQYF
j_gene: TRBJ1-5; abundance: -; d_gene: -; v_gene: TRBV4-2; CDR3nt: TGTGCCAGCAGCCAGATTGGGGCAGGGGCCAATCAGCCCCAGCATTTT; CDR3aa: CASSQIGAGANQPQHF
j_gene: TRBJ1-1; abundance: -; d_gene: TRBD1; v_gene: TRBV13; CDR3nt: TGTGCCAGCAGCTTAAACAGGGGCGAAGCTTTCTTT; CDR3aa: CASSLNRGEAFF
j_gene: TRBJ2-5; abundance: -; d_gene: TRBD2; v_gene: TRBV27; CDR3nt: TGTGCCAGCAGTTATGGAAGGGCTAGCGGGGAAAAAGAGACCCAGTACTTC; CDR3aa: CASSYGRASGEKETQYF
j_gene: TRBJ2-7; abundance: once; d_gene: TRBD1; v_gene: TRBV6-6; CDR3nt: TGTGCCAGCGAAGACAGGGGACCCTACGAGCAGTACTTC; CDR3aa: CASEDRGPYEQYF
j_gene: TRBJ2-2; abundance: once; d_gene: -; v_gene: TRBV10-3; CDR3nt: TGTGCCATCAGCGTACTGACAGGGAACACCGGGGAGCTGTTTTTT; CDR3aa: CAISVLTGNTGELFF
j_gene: TRBJ2-7; abundance: -; d_gene: TRBD1; v_gene: TRBV9; CDR3nt: TGTGCCAGCAGCGAGAAGGCAGGGGGCGTTGGGACTCGACACGAGCAGTACTTC; CDR3aa: CASSEKAGGVGTRHEQYF
j_gene: TRBJ1-4; abundance: -; d_gene: -; v_gene: TRBV9; CDR3nt: TGTGCCAGCAGGGGGCCCACACTTCCAACTAATGAAAAACTGTTTTTT; CDR3aa: CASRGPTLPTNEKLFF
j_gene: TRBJ2-7; abundance: -; d_gene: -; v_gene: TRBV5-4; CDR3nt: TGTGCCAGCAGCTTGGGTCCTTTTGACTACGAGCAGTACTTC; CDR3aa: CASSLGPFDYEQYF
j_gene: TRBJ1-4; abundance: once; d_gene: -; v_gene: TRBV5-1; CDR3nt: TGCGCCAGCAGCTTGGCTTGGCCGGACGATGCAACTAATGAAAAACTGTTTTTT; CDR3aa: CASSLAWPDDATNEKLFF
j_gene: TRBJ2-7; abundance: -; d_gene: -; v_gene: TRBV23-1; CDR3nt: TGCGCCAGCAAGCCACAGGGTAGGTCCTACGAGCAGTACTTC; CDR3aa: CASKPQGRSYEQYF
j_gene: TRBJ2-1; abundance: -; d_gene: TRBD2; v_gene: TRBV28; CDR3nt: TGTGCCAGCAGTTTGTTGGGGACTAGCGGGACTGAGCAGTTCTTC; CDR3aa: CASSLLGTSGTEQFF
j_gene: TRBJ2-7; abundance: -; d_gene: -; v_gene: TRBV27; CDR3nt: TGTGCCAGCAGTTTATCGGAAGGGGCAATCTACGAGCAGTACTTC; CDR3aa: CASSLSEGAIYEQYF
j_gene: TRBJ2-1; abundance: -; d_gene: -; v_gene: TRBV6-5; CDR3nt: TGTGCCAGCAGTTACCCTCCCAGTGAGCAGTTCTTC; CDR3aa: CASSYPPSEQFF
j_gene: TRBJ1-5; abundance: -; d_gene: -; v_gene: TRBV6-1; CDR3nt: TGTGCCAGCAGTGAACCCCTGGGGAGCAATCAGCCCCAGCATTTT; CDR3aa: CASSEPLGSNQPQHF
j_gene: TRBJ2-5; abundance: -; d_gene: -; v_gene: TRBV6-5; CDR3nt: TGTGCCAGCAGCCGATACGTAGGGGAGACCCAGTACTTC; CDR3aa: CASSRYVGETQYF
j_gene: TRBJ2-1; abundance: -; d_gene: TRBD2; v_gene: TRBV28; CDR3nt: TGTGCCAGCAATCCATCAGGGAGCGGGAGGGTCTACAATGAGCAGTTCTTC; CDR3aa: CASNPSGSGRVYNEQFF
j_gene: TRBJ2-3; abundance: -; d_gene: -; v_gene: TRBV2; CDR3nt: TGTGCCAGCAGTGAAAGGACGCAGGGCACAGATACGCAGTATTTT; CDR3aa: CASSERTQGTDTQYF
j_gene: TRBJ1-1; abundance: -; d_gene: -; v_gene: TRBV14; CDR3nt: TGTGCCAGCAGCCAAGGTCCTCTGACGGGGCCTGAAGCTTTCTTT; CDR3aa: CASSQGPLTGPEAFF
j_gene: TRBJ1-2; abundance: -; d_gene: -; v_gene: TRBV15; CDR3nt: TGTGCCACCAGCAGAGATAAATCCTATGGCTACACCTTC; CDR3aa: CATSRDKSYGYTF
j_gene: TRBJ1-6; abundance: -; d_gene: -; v_gene: TRBV27; CDR3nt: TGTGCCAGCAGTCCCCGGGGCACCTCCTATAATTCACCCCTCCACTTT; CDR3aa: CASSPRGTSYNSPLHF
j_gene: TRBJ2-5; abundance: -; d_gene: TRBD1; v_gene: TRBV6-1; CDR3nt: TGTGCCAGCAGTGAAATATCAGGGGGCGGGGAGACCCAGTACTTC; CDR3aa: CASSEISGGGETQYF
j_gene: TRBJ2-1; abundance: -; d_gene: TRBD2; v_gene: TRBV12-5; CDR3nt: TGTGCTAGTGGTTTGGTACCTCTGAGACTAGCGGGGGGGCCCCCACACAATGAGCAGTTCTTC; CDR3aa: CASGLVPLRLAGGPPHNEQFF
j_gene: TRBJ1-2; abundance: -; d_gene: -; v_gene: TRBV5-1; CDR3nt: TGCGCCAGCAGCTTGTCGAAGATGAGTCAGACTATAAACTATGGCTACACCTTC; CDR3aa: CASSLSKMSQTINYGYTF
j_gene: TRBJ2-7; abundance: -; d_gene: TRBD2; v_gene: TRBV6-2/TRBV6-3; CDR3nt: TGTGCCAGCAGTTACAGTGCGGGAGGCTACGAGCAGTACTTC; CDR3aa: CASSYSAGGYEQYF
j_gene: TRBJ2-4; abundance: -; d_gene: TRBD2; v_gene: TRBV28; CDR3nt: TGTGCCAGCAGTTTCTCGGGAGGACAAAAGCTAGCCAAAAACATTCAGTACTTC; CDR3aa: CASSFSGGQKLAKNIQYF
j_gene: TRBJ1-6; abundance: -; d_gene: -; v_gene: TRBV5-1; CDR3nt: TGCGCCAGCAGCTCCGGGGCCTCCTATAATTCACCCCTCCACTTT; CDR3aa: CASSSGASYNSPLHF